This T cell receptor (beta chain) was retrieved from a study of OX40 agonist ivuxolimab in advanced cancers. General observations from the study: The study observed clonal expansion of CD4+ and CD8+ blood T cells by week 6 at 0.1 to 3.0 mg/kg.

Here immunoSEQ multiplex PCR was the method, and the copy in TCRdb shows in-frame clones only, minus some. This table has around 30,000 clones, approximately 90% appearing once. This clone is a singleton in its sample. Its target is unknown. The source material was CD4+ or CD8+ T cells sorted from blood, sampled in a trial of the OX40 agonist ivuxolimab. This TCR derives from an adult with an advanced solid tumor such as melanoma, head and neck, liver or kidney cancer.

The CDR3 loop reads CASSTNGGGTEAFF. The CDR3 region has the DNA TGTGCCAGCAGTACTAATGGGGGGGGCACTGAAGCTTTCTTT. The J gene is TRBJ1-1, the V gene TRBV6-5; D possibly corresponds to TRBD1 (5 bases). This CDR3 region has 14 residues. Germline-derived CDR1 and CDR2 are MNHEY and SVGAGI. V was pared by 5 bases and J by 4 bases, with 14 bases between.